These 30 T cell receptor beta chains share one sample of origin, sequenced in a study of shared clonotypes between healthy human individuals. Sequencing was performed with immunoSEQ multiplex PCR; in TCRdb, only in-frame clones are kept and a portion is missing. The sample carries 300,000 to 400,000 clones, around 72% recorded once. Sequencing was carried out using memory CD4+ T cells sorted from blood. Subset in this sample: CD45RA-negative fraction. The receptor set was obtained from a man aged 25-45 years in good health.

V usage is TRBV2 and J usage is TRBJ1-5; D remains ambiguous. Trimming cost V 6 bases and J 3 bases, with 9 bases left between them. Germline loops: CDR1 SNHLY, CDR2 FYNNEI. CDR3 size: 13 residues. CDR3 residues: CASSPDINQPQHF. In nucleotides, the CDR3 is TGTGCCAGCAGCCCCGACATCAATCAGCCCCAGCATTTT.

The sample holds a few counts of this clone. The chain uses TRBV5-1 and TRBJ2-2; TRBD2 matches 15 bases. V shed 4 bases and J 7 bases; nucleotides not matched to a gene: 5. The CDR3 sequence is 16 residues long. CDR1 is SGHRS, CDR2 YFSETQ, per germline. Here the CDR3 DNA reads TGCGCCAGCAGCCCTGGACTAGCGGGAGGGATCGGGGAGCTGTTTTTT. This sequence encodes CASSPGLAGGIGELFF. The whole variable domain, remainder taken from reference TRBV5-1 and TRBJ2-2, is KAGVTQTPRYLIKTRGQQVTLSCSPISGHRSVSWYQQTPGQGLQFLFEYFSETQRNKGNFPGRFSGRQFSNSRSEMNVSTLELGDSALYLCASSPGLAGGIGELFFGEGSRLTVL.

V gene TRBV11-2 combines with J gene TRBJ2-1; D remains unclear. From germline, CDR1 is SGHAT and CDR2 FQNNGV. The CDR3 runs 14 residues. V shed 5 bases and J shed 7 bases, with 15 bases lying between them. CDR3 amino acids: CASSLSTQGNEQFF. The CDR3 DNA sequence: TGTGCCAGCAGCCTATCAACCCAAGGGAATGAGCAGTTCTTC.

The chain has TRBV11-3 and TRBJ2-1; 11 bases are a match to TRBD2. Germline CDR1 and CDR2: SGHNT and YENEEA. CDR3 length equals 16 residues. V gave up 0 bases and J gave up 4 bases; unmatched junction bases: 2. CDR3 region: CASSLELAGGYNEQFF. The DNA of the CDR3 is TGTGCCAGCAGCTTAGAGCTAGCGGGAGGATACAATGAGCAGTTCTTC.

The chain joins TRBV12-5 to TRBJ2-5; D gene ambiguous. Germline CDR1 is LGHNT and CDR2 is FRNRAP. This CDR3 is built from 13 residues. Trimming pared 5 bases from V and 2 bases from J, leaving 9 bases between. The CDR3 here is CASGHDVQETQYF. CDR3 in DNA: TGTGCTAGTGGTCATGATGTACAAGAGACCCAGTACTTC.

This chain links TRBV7-3 with TRBJ2-6, with D perhaps matching TRBD1 (5 bases). The V end lost 4 bases, the J end lost 0 bases, and 10 bases lay between the germline ends. From germline, CDR1 is SGHTA and CDR2 FQGTGA. The CDR3 runs 16 residues. The CDR3 DNA reads as TGTGCCAGCAGCTCATACGACAGCTCTGGGGCCAACGTCCTGACTTTC. It specifies CASSSYDSSGANVLTF. Full variable domain (remainder filled in from reference TRBV7-3 and TRBJ2-6): GAGVSQTPSNKVTEKGKYVELRCDPISGHTALYWYRQSLGQGPEFLIYFQGTGAADDSGLPNDRFFAVRPEGSVSTLKIQRTERGDSAVYLCASSSYDSSGANVLTFGAGSRLTVL.

V and J are TRBV6-1 and TRBJ2-1, with 8 positions matching TRBD2. The CDR3 is made up of 16 amino acids. From germline, CDR1 is MNHNS and CDR2 SASEGT. The J segment lost 4 bases and the V segment lost 1 base, leaving 6 bases of the junction unmatched. CDR3 DNA: TGTGCCAGCAGTGAAGAAACTAGCGGCCGATACAATGAGCAGTTCTTC. The encoded protein is CASSEETSGRYNEQFF.

This clone was counted a single time. The gene calls are TRBV28 and TRBJ1-2; possible D gene TRBD1, 5 bases. The V gene lost 3 bases and the J gene lost 4 bases, with 12 bases spanning the gap. The CDR3 runs to 14 residues. Germline CDR1 reads MDHEN; CDR2 reads SYDVKM. The CDR3 here is CASSLARAGYGYTF. CDR3 bases: TGTGCCAGCAGTTTGGCCAGGGCAGGCTATGGCTACACCTTC.

The chain joins TRBV28 to TRBJ2-5; TRBD1 might be the D (6 bases). Germline CDR1 and CDR2: MDHEN and SYDVKM. Between the trimmed V and J ends, which lost 6 bases and 5 bases, there was a span of 10 bases. CDR3 length: 12 amino acids. The CDR3 reads CASSTGFETQYF. The CDR3 DNA reads TGTGCCAGCAGCACAGGGTTTGAGACCCAGTACTTC.

This clone was seen only a few times. The rearrangement links TRBV18 to TRBJ2-2; no reliable D call. Germline-derived CDR1 and CDR2 are KGHSH and LQKENI. V lost 2 bases to trimming and J lost 7 bases, with 8 bases between them. This CDR3 is built from 13 residues. CDR3 DNA sequence: TGTGCCAGCTCACCATTCTACGGCGGGGAGCTGTTTTTT. Its protein is CASSPFYGGELFF.

The V call is TRBV5-8, the J call TRBJ1-5; 8 positions agree with TRBD1. The CDR3 runs 14 residues. V trimming: 0 bases; J trimming: 8 bases; junction bases outside the gene matches: 4. CDR1 and CDR2 (germline): SGHTS, YDEGEE. CDR3 sequence (DNA): TGTGCCAGCAGCTTGGGGACAGGGAGGGAGCCCCAGCATTTT. Encoded protein: CASSLGTGREPQHF.

This sequence joins TRBV30 and TRBJ1-2; D remains unclear. The ends were cut back, 0 bases at V and 4 bases at J, with 3 bases in the middle. Germline CDR1 GTSNPN, CDR2 SVGIG (reference sequence). This CDR3 spans 11 amino acids. For the CDR3, the DNA is TGTGCCTGGAGTGTCACCTATGGCTACACCTTC. Protein product: CAWSVTYGYTF.

This clone has just a few counts. V is TRBV2 and J is TRBJ1-2; no reliable D call. Looked up from germline, CDR1 is SNHLY and CDR2 is FYNNEI. V was cut by 4 bases and J by 2 bases, with 2 bases left in between. This CDR3 region has 11 residues. CDR3 residues: CASSANYGYTF. The CDR3 nucleotides read TGTGCCAGCAGTGCAAACTATGGCTACACCTTC.

The genes are TRBV10-3 and TRBJ2-5; 9 bases line up with TRBD2. The germline gives CDR1 ENHRY, CDR2 SYGVKD. The CDR3 loop spans 16 amino acids. V lost 7 bases, J lost 0 bases, and 9 bases stayed unmatched. The CDR3 DNA sequence: TGTGCCATCAAGAATAGGGCGGGAGGGAACCAAGAGACCCAGTACTTC. It specifies CAIKNRAGGNQETQYF.

The rearrangement links TRBV5-1 to TRBJ1-1; 9 bases are shared with TRBD1. From germline, CDR1 is SGHRS and CDR2 YFSETQ. This CDR3 has 16 amino acids. Unmatched junction bases numbered 10, after V lost 3 bases and J lost 4 bases. The DNA of the CDR3 is TGCGCCAGCAGCTCTAGACAGGGGGACGGTGGCACTGAAGCTTTCTTT. This encodes CASSSRQGDGGTEAFF.

In the case of this clone: This specimen includes other DNA sequences encoding the same CDR3. The gene calls are TRBV7-3 and TRBJ2-7, with 7 bases identical to TRBD2. The germline gives CDR1 SGHTA, CDR2 FQGTGA. This CDR3 region has 14 residues. With V trimmed by 3 bases and J by 0 bases, 2 bases remained unmatched. In DNA, the CDR3 is TGTGCCAGCAGCTTCGGCGGGAGCTCCTACGAGCAGTACTTC. This sequence encodes CASSFGGSSYEQYF.

The chain joins TRBV5-3 to TRBJ2-1; D not resolved. TRBV5-3 is recorded as an ORF, its role being uncertain. The CDR3 consists of 15 residues. With 1 base removed from V and 0 bases from J, the gap between germline ends came to 8 bases. CDR3 protein: CARSLRVSSYNEQFF. The CDR3 bases are TGTGCCAGAAGCTTGCGGGTTAGCTCCTACAATGAGCAGTTCTTC.

This clone was recorded once. The V and J genes are TRBV5-5 and TRBJ1-5; D uncertain. Germline values: CDR1 SGHKS, CDR2 YYEKEE (reference sequence). Trimming removed 4 bases from V and 3 bases from J, with 8 bases in between. The CDR3 has 13 residues. CDR3 protein: CASSISYNQPQHF. DNA of the CDR3: TGTGCCAGCAGCATATCCTACAATCAGCCCCAGCATTTT.

This sequence joins TRBV28 and TRBJ1-2; D remains ambiguous. V lost 2 bases and J lost 4, with 8 bases in between. The CDR3 loop spans 13 amino acids. Germline lookup yields CDR1 MDHEN and CDR2 SYDVKM. CDR3 residues: CASSLGVSYGYTF. In DNA form, the CDR3 reads TGTGCCAGCAGTTTAGGCGTGTCCTATGGCTACACCTTC.

The CDR3 DNA is TGTGCCAGCAGTGGGCCGGGCTCTGGGGCCAACGTCCTGACTTTC. Translated, it gives CASSGPGSGANVLTF. This chain joins TRBV28 and TRBJ2-6; D call uncertain. Trimming cost V 5 bases and J 0 bases, with 8 bases left between them. This CDR3 region has 15 residues. From germline, CDR1 is MDHEN and CDR2 SYDVKM.

The CDR3 DNA is TGCGCCAGCAGCCAGGGGACCCTGAGCTCCTACAATGAGCAGTTCTTC. This gives the protein CASSQGTLSSYNEQFF. The V gene is TRBV5-1, the J gene TRBJ2-1, with D possibly matching TRBD1 (6 bases). The CDR3 spans 16 residues. The germline V gene has CDR1 SGHRS and CDR2 YFSETQ. Trimming removed 4 bases from V and 0 bases from J, with 14 bases in between.

The V call is TRBV5-4, the J call TRBJ1-2; 7 positions match TRBD1. The CDR3 extends over 15 amino acids. Trimming took 0 bases from V and 2 from J; bases not matched to a gene: 4. The germline V gene encodes CDR1 SGHNT and CDR2 YYREEE (reference sequence). DNA of the CDR3: TGTGCCAGCAGCTTGGGGGGGGGACAGAACTATGGCTACACCTTC. This gives the protein CASSLGGGQNYGYTF. Full variable domain (remainder filled in from reference TRBV5-4 and TRBJ1-2): ETGVTQSPTHLIKTRGQQVTLRCSSQSGHNTVSWYQQALGQGPQFIFQYYREEENGRGNFPPRFSGLQFPNYSSELNVNALELDDSALYLCASSLGGGQNYGYTFGSGTRLTVV.

This clone was detected once. The rearrangement joins TRBV7-3 to TRBJ2-6, with D unresolved. Per the germline V gene, CDR1 is SGHTA and CDR2 is FQGTGA. The V gene lost 1 base and the J gene lost 5 bases, with 15 bases spanning the gap. The CDR3 runs to 17 residues. The CDR3 loop is CASSLSGVASRANVLTF. CDR3 in DNA: TGTGCCAGCAGCTTAAGTGGGGTGGCCAGTAGGGCCAACGTCCTGACTTTC.

The chain links TRBV30 to TRBJ1-2; maybe TRBD1 (5 bases). Germline V gives CDR1 GTSNPN, CDR2 SVGIG (reference sequence). V was clipped by 3 bases and J by 4 bases, with 15 bases between them. CDR3 size: 14 residues. As DNA, the CDR3 is TGTGCCTGGAGCCCCGGGGCCCCTTTCTATGGCTACACCTTC. Its protein is CAWSPGAPFYGYTF.

The CDR3 nucleotides are TGTGCCAGCAGCTTGTGGGGGCTCGAGCAGTACTTC. Its translation is CASSLWGLEQYF. J is TRBJ2-7 and V is TRBV5-4; possible D gene TRBD1, 6 bases. CDR1 and CDR2 from the germline V gene are SGHNT and YYREEE (reference sequence). V lost 1 base to trimming and J lost 6 bases, with 8 bases between them. This CDR3 spans 12 amino acids.

This clone was counted only a few times. The genes are TRBV5-4 and TRBJ1-3; D is perhaps TRBD1 (5 bases). The germline V gene encodes CDR1 SGHNT and CDR2 YYREEE (reference sequence). This CDR3 has 15 residues. Trimming pared 2 bases from V and 2 bases from J, leaving 11 bases between. In DNA, the CDR3 is TGTGCCAGCAGCTTAAGGGGTCTCCCTGGAAACACCATATATTTT. Translated: CASSLRGLPGNTIYF.

V is TRBV19 and J is TRBJ2-7; no definite D call. V was trimmed by 1 base and J by 2 bases, leaving 12 bases between them. The CDR3 extends over 15 amino acids. The germline V gene has CDR1 LNHDA and CDR2 SQIVND (reference sequence). The CDR3 region has the DNA TGTGCCAGTAGTATAGCAGGAACAGCCACCTACGAGCAGTACTTC. Translating gives CASSIAGTATYEQYF.

The J gene is TRBJ1-1, the V gene TRBV6-1, with D uncertain. The CDR3 spans 11 residues. V gave up 6 bases and J gave up 6 bases, with 8 bases separating them. Germline values: CDR1 MNHNS, CDR2 SASEGT. The CDR3 DNA follows: TGTGCCAGCAGCCAGGACGCTGAAGCTTTCTTT. Its protein product is CASSQDAEAFF.

The sample holds a few counts of this clone. The chain combines TRBV28 with TRBJ1-4, with D maybe TRBD1 (6 bases). CDR1 and CDR2 (germline): MDHEN, SYDVKM. CDR3 size: 14 residues. Trimming removed 3 bases from V and 7 bases from J, with 12 bases in between. CDR3 nucleotide sequence: TGTGCCAGCAGTTTTGGGGGCGGGGGTGAAAAACTGTTTTTT. Translating gives CASSFGGGGEKLFF.

V gene TRBV27 combines with J gene TRBJ1-5; D may be TRBD1 (5 bases). CDR1 and CDR2 (germline): MNHEY, SMNVEV (reference sequence). Trimming took off 4 bases at V and 9 bases at J, with 10 bases between the two ends. This CDR3 is built from 12 residues. The CDR3: CASSSMGGPQHF. CDR3 nucleotide sequence: TGTGCCAGCAGTTCGATGGGGGGGCCCCAGCATTTT.